Shown below are 22 T cell receptor beta chains from a single sample sequenced in a study of shared clonotypes between healthy human individuals. Clones were read by immunoSEQ multiplex PCR, and TCRdb kept only the in-frame ones, dropping some. The data contain about 480,000 clones, less than 85% of them seen just once; the ten biggest clones take up 10% to 15%. The sequencing input was PBMCs. These receptors were taken from a woman in her thirties or forties in good health. Some clones in this sample may be carry-over from other donors' samples.

The V call is TRBV29-1, the J call TRBJ1-2; the match to TRBD1 covers 12 bases. V dropped 4 bases and J dropped 4; count of bases not matched to a gene: 7. From germline, CDR1 is SQVTM and CDR2 ANQGSEA. CDR3 length equals 15 residues. CDR3 in DNA: TGCAGCGTTGGGGGACAGGGGGCGCGCGGCTATGGCTACACCTTC. Its protein product is CSVGGQGARGYGYTF.

This clone was seen more than once but under ten times. The CDR3 protein is CASRGGWQETQYF. The CDR3 DNA follows: TGTGCCAGCAGGGGGGGTTGGCAAGAGACCCAGTACTTC. The chain recombines TRBV25-1 with TRBJ2-5, with D possibly TRBD2 on 6 matching bases. This CDR3 spans 13 amino acids. Deletions cut 6 bases from V and 2 bases from J, with 10 bases between. Germline CDR1 reads MGHDK; CDR2 reads SYGVNS.

The genes are TRBV30 and TRBJ1-6, with D uncertain. From germline, CDR1 is GTSNPN and CDR2 SVGIG (reference sequence). Trimming removed 2 bases from V and 4 bases from J, with 6 bases in between. There are 13 residues in the CDR3. Here the CDR3 reads CAWSFQYNSPLHF. The CDR3 DNA follows: TGTGCCTGGAGTTTCCAATATAATTCACCCCTCCACTTT.

The rearrangement links TRBV2 to TRBJ2-1; 7 nucleotides align to TRBD2. V trimming: 2 bases; J trimming: 10 bases; junction bases outside the gene matches: 14. The CDR3 runs 16 residues. Germline CDR1 is SNHLY and CDR2 is FYNNEI. The CDR3 bases are TGTGCCAGCAGTGAAATGGCGAGACTAGCAATTTCGGAGCAGTTCTTC. Its protein is CASSEMARLAISEQFF.

V and J are TRBV7-8 and TRBJ2-5, with 7 bases identical to TRBD1. Germline-derived CDR1 and CDR2 are SGHVS and FQNEAQ. This CDR3 is 16 amino acids long. Losses at the gene ends were 5 bases for V and 1 base for J; bases not matched to a gene: 10. The CDR3 here is CASSLLGQAIQETQYF. In DNA, the CDR3 is TGTGCCAGCAGCCTACTCGGACAGGCAATCCAAGAGACCCAGTACTTC.

This clone turned up a few times. The rearrangement joins TRBV7-2 to TRBJ1-1; 10 nucleotides agree with TRBD1. CDR3 length: 13 amino acids. Germline V lookup: CDR1 SGHTA, CDR2 FQGNSA. Unmatched junction bases numbered 6, after V lost 5 bases and J lost 9 bases. The CDR3 region is CASSPAGQGKAFF. The CDR3 DNA sequence: TGTGCCAGCAGCCCAGCGGGACAGGGGAAAGCTTTCTTT. The full variable domain, its missing parts supplied by reference TRBV7-2 and TRBJ1-1, is GAGVSQSPSNKVTEKGKDVELRCDPISGHTALYWYRQSLGQGLEFLIYFQGNSAPDKSGLPSDRFSAERTGGSVSTLTIQRTQQEDSAVYLCASSPAGQGKAFFGQGTRLTVV.

This clone was observed a single time. V and J are TRBV7-3 and TRBJ2-3; unclear D gene. V lost 1 base and J 4 bases, leaving 6 bases between the germline ends. The V gene's germline CDR1 is SGHTA and CDR2 FQGTGA. The CDR3 is made up of 13 amino acids. For the CDR3, the DNA is TGTGCCAGCAGCTTAAGGTGGGCAGATACGCAGTATTTT. This codes for CASSLRWADTQYF.

The chain couples TRBV7-9 to TRBJ2-6, with TRBD1 matching 10 bases. This CDR3 comprises 18 residues. In germline, CDR1 is SEHNR, CDR2 FQNEAQ (reference sequence). The V segment lost 6 bases and the J segment 0 bases; nucleotides outside the gene matches: 8. The CDR3: CASSFPGTGDSGANVLTF. The DNA of the CDR3 is TGTGCCAGCAGTTTTCCCGGGACAGGGGACTCTGGGGCCAACGTCCTGACTTTC.

This chain joins TRBV18 and TRBJ2-7; 7 nucleotides agree with TRBD2. CDR1 is KGHSH, CDR2 LQKENI, per germline. The CDR3 covers 15 residues. The trim removed 0 bases at V and 1 base at J, leaving 3 bases unmatched. The CDR3 reads CASSPPSGRSYEQYF. As DNA, the CDR3 is TGTGCCAGCTCACCACCCTCCGGGAGGTCCTACGAGCAGTACTTC.

This chain joins TRBV7-9 and TRBJ1-3; D call uncertain. The CDR3 loop spans 15 amino acids. V was trimmed by 5 bases and J by 0 bases, leaving 11 bases between them. CDR1 and CDR2 (germline): SEHNR, FQNEAQ (reference sequence). The CDR3 nucleotides are TGTGCCAGCAGCCCCCGGGTCGGCTCTGGAAACACCATATATTTT. Translating gives CASSPRVGSGNTIYF.

The rearrangement uses TRBV5-4 and TRBJ2-3; 13 bases match TRBD2. CDR3 length equals 19 residues. Unmatched junction bases numbered 13, after V lost 5 bases and J lost 1 base. Looked up from germline, CDR1 is SGHNT and CDR2 is YYREEE (reference sequence). In nucleotides, the CDR3 is TGTGCCAGCAGACCGACGGGACTAGCGGGGCTCTCTCGCACAGATACGCAGTATTTT. This sequence encodes CASRPTGLAGLSRTDTQYF.

The chain has TRBV9 and TRBJ1-1; a weak D match, TRBD1 (5 bases). The V end was cut by 5 bases, the J end by 5 bases, with 13 bases between. The CDR3 spans 13 residues. The germline CDR1 and CDR2 sequences are SGDLS and YYNGEE. The CDR3 DNA reads as TGTGCCAGCAGTGAAGGCGGGGGGACTGAAGCTTTCTTT. Amino acids: CASSEGGGTEAFF.

This clone was picked up one time. The chain has TRBV23-1 and TRBJ1-2; D remains ambiguous. TRBV23-1 is treated as an ORF (open reading frame) with a function not yet certain. CDR3 size: 13 residues. The ends were cut back, 3 bases at V and 6 bases at J, with 11 bases in the middle. The CDR3 sequence: CASSHPGGDGYTF. CDR3 DNA: TGCGCCAGCAGTCACCCGGGCGGGGATGGCTACACCTTC.

J is TRBJ2-5 and V is TRBV10-3; D possibly uses TRBD1 or TRBD2 (5 bases each). The J call may be mistaken, given a closer DNA end match to TRBJ2-7. Germline lookup yields CDR1 ENHRY and CDR2 SYGVKD. CDR3 size: 12 residues. The CDR3 protein is CAISPMGVEQYF. The CDR3 DNA reads as TGTGCCATCTCGCCGATGGGGGTCGAGCAGTACTTC.

The CDR3 is CASRTGAYEQYF. CDR3 bases: TGTGCCAGCAGAACGGGAGCCTACGAGCAGTACTTC. The rearrangement uses TRBV6-6 and TRBJ2-7; possible D gene TRBD2, 6 bases. Germline loops: CDR1 MNHNY, CDR2 SVGAGI (reference sequence). The CDR3 is 12 residues long. V lost 6 bases, J lost 2 bases, and 8 bases lay in between.

This clone was detected many times. The chain couples TRBV29-1 to TRBJ2-7; either TRBD1 or TRBD2 may fit D (5 bases each). Trimming removed 5 bases from V and 6 bases from J, with 17 bases in between. CDR3 length: 13 residues. Per the germline V gene, CDR1 is SQVTM and CDR2 is ANQGSEA. The CDR3 here is CSVLMQGAGEQYF. CDR3 DNA: TGCAGCGTTCTGATGCAGGGTGCGGGCGAGCAGTACTTC.

The gene calls are TRBV25-1 and TRBJ2-3; D is perhaps TRBD1 (6 bases). Germline V gene sequence: CDR1 MGHDK, CDR2 SYGVNS. The V end was cut by 4 bases, the J end by 3 bases, with 17 bases between. The CDR3 totals 16 residues. The CDR3 is CASSAMAAGVTDTQYF. As DNA, the CDR3 is TGTGCCAGCAGTGCCATGGCGGCAGGGGTAACAGATACGCAGTATTTT.

Concerning this clone: The sample contains more than one DNA sequence encoding this CDR3. The rearrangement links TRBV19 to TRBJ1-5; TRBD1 is a possible D gene (5 bases). V lost 2 bases and J lost 2, with 7 bases in between. Germline V CDR1 and CDR2: LNHDA, SQIVND (reference sequence). This CDR3 comprises 14 residues. The chain's CDR3 is CASSITGGNQPQHF. CDR3 DNA: TGTGCCAGTAGTATAACGGGGGGCAATCAGCCCCAGCATTTT. The full variable domain, completed using reference TRBV19 and TRBJ1-5, is DGGITQSPKYLFRKEGQNVTLSCEQNLNHDAMYWYRQDPGQGLRLIYYSQIVNDFQKGDIAEGYSVSREKKESFPLTVTSAQKNPTAFYLCASSITGGNQPQHFGDGTRLSIL.

This chain connects TRBV15 to TRBJ2-7, with 12 bases matching TRBD1. Germline V gives CDR1 LNHNV, CDR2 YYDKDF (reference sequence). The CDR3 contains 15 residues. V trimming: 0 bases; J trimming: 6 bases; junction bases outside the gene matches: 3. CDR3 sequence (DNA): TGTGCCACCAGCAGAGATAGGGGACAGGGGGCCGAGCAGTACTTC. Translated: CATSRDRGQGAEQYF. Variable domain in full (rest from reference TRBV15 and TRBJ2-7): DAMVIQNPRYQVTQFGKPVTLSCSQTLNHNVMYWYQQKSSQAPKLLFHYYDKDFNNEADTPDNFQSRRPNTSFCFLDIRSPGLGDTAMYLCATSRDRGQGAEQYFGPGTRLTVT.

The gene calls are TRBV13 and TRBJ2-3, with 9 positions matching TRBD1. CDR3 length: 17 amino acids. CDR1 is PRHDT, CDR2 FYEKMQ, per germline (reference sequence). V was pared by 5 bases and J by 3 bases, with 12 bases of the junction left unmatched. CDR3 region: CASSRGRPGQGTDTQYF. As DNA, the CDR3 is TGTGCCAGCAGCCGGGGACGTCCGGGACAGGGAACAGATACGCAGTATTTT.

This clone occurred many times. The V call is TRBV6-6, the J call TRBJ1-1, with D unclear. This CDR3 comprises 14 residues. The ends were cut back, 7 bases at V and 1 base at J, with 13 bases in the middle. Germline V gives CDR1 MNHNY, CDR2 SVGAGI (reference sequence). CDR3 sequence reads: CASTYDEGNTEAFF. For the CDR3, the DNA is TGTGCCAGCACCTACGATGAGGGGAACACTGAAGCTTTCTTT.

This clone was seen a few times. The chain is built from TRBV19 and TRBJ1-3; D gene ambiguous. V lost 7 bases and J 6 bases, leaving 16 bases between the germline ends. The CDR3 length is 14 residues. CDR1 and CDR2 from the germline V gene are LNHDA and SQIVND (reference sequence). DNA of the CDR3: TGTGCCAGTATCCTCATCAGAGAGGAAAACACCATATATTTT. It codes for CASILIREENTIYF.